This T cell receptor (beta chain) came from a study of technical replicates of blood from several donors. Per germline, CDR1 LNHDA and CDR2 SQIVND (reference sequence). The CDR3 runs 13 residues. With 3 bases removed from V and 3 bases from J, the gap between germline ends came to 8 bases. Repertoires were generated with immunoSEQ multiplex PCR, while TCRdb's copy carries only in-frame clones and drops some. The sample lists about 70,000 clones, approximately 93% occurring once. This sequence was found in a human donor in good health. Some clones in this sample may be carry-over from other donors' samples. The genes are TRBV19 and TRBJ1-2, with D unresolved. The sequenced sample was PBMCs. CDR3 bases: TGTGCCAGTAGTATCCGGGATCACTATGGCTACACCTTC. Translating it yields CASSIRDHYGYTF.